This entry concerns a single TCR beta chain. Its cognate antigen has yet to be identified. No qualities accompany the bases; no much larger clone lies one base away. Using the deep immunoSEQ assay, TCR CDR3 regions were amplified from genomic DNA by multiplex PCR. Extracted genomic DNA from each cell subset was spread evenly across all wells of several immunoSEQ 96-well plates, with each plate serving as a replicate. For sorted subsets, about 200 ng genomic DNA, equal to tens of thousands of T cell genomes, was loaded into each replicate PCR. Purified libraries were measured with a Qubit 3.0 fluorometer, size-checked on a Bioanalyzer 2100, and measured again with the KAPA Library Quantification kit. A separate single-read 150-cycle Illumina NextSeq 550 flow cell was used to sequence each immunoSEQ 96-well plate. The published analysis was carried out like this. Because the immunoSEQ output held only junctional sequences and lacked quality scores, the filtering could not match the filtering applied to full-length reads. To assign V/J genes and CDR3, sequences were annotated using PyIR, a Python wrapper for IgBLAST v1.9, with IMGT germline references. Reads were removed for weak V/J assignments (E-value above 1e-6), missing CDR3, stop codons, out-of-frame junctions, or ambiguous translated residues. V3J clonotypes were defined as sequences sharing an identical inferred V gene, J gene, and CDR3 amino acid sequence. Percentage overlap between repertoires was calculated by dividing the number of shared unique clonotypes by the size of the smaller repertoire. Repertoire richness was assessed with RTK rarefaction, the Chao1 estimator, and Recon v2.1 estimates of unobserved clonotypes. Generation probabilities for all TCRbeta clonotypes obtained by the gDNA method from a handful of donors were computed using OLGA. In TCRdb, the immuneACCESS table is reduced to in-frame sequences with V and J assigned. These tables do not hold every clone; where another copy was compared, an unresolved V gene accounts for under half, and the others remain unexplained. That table gives V, J and clone size, and the DNA gave D and trimming. This sample has approximately 980,000 clones in its table, and approximately 80% of those were observed once. About 1.5% of the sample is taken by the ten largest.

This entry is derived from a study of shared clonotypes between healthy human individuals (dated by TCRdb to 2018 to 2021). In the study overall: The cohort included three men and two women between 18 and 49 years of age. To increase sequencing depth and limit assay-specific biases, TCR repertoire library preparation and sequencing were carried out by different laboratories using diverse techniques. Blood TCR repertoires of five healthy adults were deeply sequenced to estimate repertoire size and the extent of clonotype sharing between individuals. Per donor, leukapheresis produced somewhere between about 0.94 and 9 billion PBMCs. For each donor, CD4 naive and CD4 memory were each run on three plates, CD8 naive on two plates, and CD8 memory on one plate.

What the work shows at the level of the full study, not this receptor alone: The small number of donors limited the genetic and exposure-history diversity represented. Approximately 5% of naive CD4, roughly 3.6% of naive CD8, about 2.5% of memory CD4, and around 0.4% of memory CD8 clonotypes were shared across several donors. Based on pairwise subsampling, the degree of clonotype sharing among donors was expected to be affected by sequencing depth. Even with the large sequencing depth, rarefaction of the sorted-subset datasets indicated that sequencing was incomplete. Higher generation probabilities were observed for clonotypes shared by all four sorted-subset donors than for non-shared clonotypes. Estimated clonotype richness was generally larger for naive than for memory subsets. Only blood was sampled, and tissue TCR repertoires likely differ from those in blood.

Healthy HIV-negative adults with no recently reported acute infections or vaccinations were included as donors. Every donor was a Caucasian adult residing in Nashville, Tennessee, USA. CD4+ T cells were enriched by magnetic negative selection, after which naive cells were positively selected on CD45RA and the negative fraction was taken as the memory subset. Blood was collected by leukapheresis, and PBMCs were isolated by Ficoll-Histopaque density gradient centrifugation and then cryopreserved in liquid nitrogen vapor phase. Analytical flow cytometry was used to check the purity and quantity of each magnetically sorted T cell population. Genomic DNA was isolated from each sorted fraction and quantified by UV absorbance on a Nanodrop 2000c. The CDR3, cysteine through phenylalanine, is 13 amino acids long. Of the read, only the CDR3 DNA is kept; its 39 bases are in frame from base 1. CDR1 GTSNPN and CDR2 SVGIG were looked up in the germline V gene (reference sequence). Trimming at the junction amounts to 1 base on V and 8 bases on J, and the germline ends lie 11 bases apart.

Source material: memory CD4+ T cells sorted from blood. Interpreted using the paper, the cell subset or site label stands for: CD45RA-negative fraction. The source is a man aged 18 to 35 in good health. The V and J genes are TRBV30 and TRBJ1-4; the D segment could be TRBD1, given 5 matching bases. The CDR3 region: CAWSARAGEKLFF. The DNA sequence follows: TGTGCCTGGAGTGCCAGGGCAGGAGAAAAACTGTTTTTT.